What follows are 9 T cell receptor beta chains derived from one specimen sequenced in a study of graft-versus-host responses after intestinal transplantation. No cognate antigen is known for these TCRs. Here immunoSEQ multiplex PCR was the method, and the copy in TCRdb shows in-frame clones only, minus some. The repertoire has 95,000 to 110,000 clones, around 90% of them found once; the top ten carry less than 0.85%. The starting material was unstimulated CD4+ T cells sorted from spleen or lymph node cells, obtained before transplant. The receptor set was obtained from a human donor who was the organ donor for an intestinal transplant.

The chain joins TRBV2 to TRBJ2-1; 7 nucleotides match TRBD2. CDR1 and CDR2 from the germline V gene are SNHLY and FYNNEI. CDR3 length: 13 residues. The J segment lost 9 bases and the V segment lost 6 bases, leaving 8 bases of the junction unmatched. The CDR3 DNA reads TGTGCCAGCAGGGTCCATCCGGGGGGTGAGCAGTTCTTC. This codes for CASRVHPGGEQFF.

The chain combines TRBV19 with TRBJ1-6; TRBD1 might be the D (5 bases). Trimming took 4 bases from V and 7 from J, leaving 17 bases between them. Germline CDR1 is LNHDA and CDR2 is SQIVND (reference sequence). This CDR3 is 16 amino acids long. The CDR3 nucleotides read TGTGCCAGTAGTACCAACAGGTTTGGTCGCAATTCACCCCTCCACTTT. Translating gives CASSTNRFGRNSPLHF.

V and J are TRBV4-2 and TRBJ2-3, with no clear D. Germline V CDR1 and CDR2: LGHNA, YNFKEQ. The CDR3 is made up of 16 amino acids. The V end was cut by 1 base, the J end by 2 bases, with 13 bases between. The CDR3 here is CASSQAARGYTDTQYF. CDR3 coding DNA: TGTGCCAGCAGCCAAGCTGCGCGCGGATACACAGATACGCAGTATTTT.

V and J are TRBV5-1 and TRBJ2-6, with TRBD1 matching 7 bases. V lost 4 bases to trimming and J lost 0 bases; unmatched junction nucleotides: 7. The germline CDR1 and CDR2 sequences are SGHRS and YFSETQ. The CDR3 runs to 17 residues. The CDR3, as DNA: TGCGCCAGCAGCGGGGGACACAGGGGCTCTGGGGCCAACGTCCTGACTTTC. Its protein is CASSGGHRGSGANVLTF.

J is TRBJ2-7 and V is TRBV5-8, with 7 bases lining up with TRBD1. The CDR3 has 14 amino acids. Germline values: CDR1 SGHTS, CDR2 YDEGEE. Trimming cost V 0 bases and J 4 bases; bases outside gene matches: 4. CDR3 amino acids: CASSLDRGFYEQYF. The CDR3 bases are TGTGCCAGCAGCTTGGACAGGGGATTTTACGAGCAGTACTTC. Based on the CDR3 plus reference TRBV5-8 and TRBJ2-7, the full variable domain is EAGVTQSPTHLIKTRGQQATLRCSPISGHTSVYWYQQALGLGLQFLLWYDEGEERNRGNFPPRFSGRQFPNYSSELNVNALELEDSALYLCASSLDRGFYEQYFGPGTRLTVT.

This chain joins TRBV10-2 and TRBJ2-1, with no clear D. Per germline, CDR1 WSHSY and CDR2 SAAADI. Deletions cut 0 bases from V and 2 bases from J, with 14 bases between. There are 17 residues in the CDR3. The chain's CDR3 is CASSESTPAAPYNEQFF. Here the CDR3 DNA reads TGCGCCAGCAGTGAGTCGACTCCGGCGGCACCCTACAATGAGCAGTTCTTC.

This chain connects TRBV6-5 to TRBJ1-5, with TRBD1 matching 8 bases. The CDR3 totals 15 residues. Trimming at V came to 6 bases and at J to 3 bases, leaving 7 bases not matched to a gene. CDR1 MNHEY and CDR2 SVGAGI come from the germline V gene. The CDR3 sequence: CASRPWTGPNQPQHF. CDR3 DNA: TGTGCCAGCAGACCTTGGACAGGGCCCAATCAGCCCCAGCATTTT.

The rearrangement uses TRBV2 and TRBJ2-7, with D unresolved. This CDR3 contains 12 residues. Germline lookup yields CDR1 SNHLY and CDR2 FYNNEI. V was trimmed by 3 bases and J by 1 base, leaving 4 bases between them. CDR3 coding DNA: TGTGCCAGCAGTGAGCAGTCCTACGAGCAGTACTTC. It encodes CASSEQSYEQYF.

This clone was counted once. The chain recombines TRBV10-3 with TRBJ1-1; no reliable D call. Trimming took 0 bases from V and 1 from J, leaving 6 bases between them. Germline lookup yields CDR1 ENHRY and CDR2 SYGVKD. The CDR3 loop spans 14 amino acids. CDR3 sequence (DNA): TGTGCCATCAGTGAGTCGACAACGAACACTGAAGCTTTCTTT. Translated, it gives CAISESTTNTEAFF.